The clone carrying this TCR beta chain was detected many times. Its specificity is not known. The source material, RNA transcripts, was used to amplify TCR beta CDR3 regions. The HTBI primer set was used in a first-round RT-PCR of the TCR CDR3. In TCRdb, the multiplex PCR reads were re-called with MiXCR into one record per CDR3 protein. The sample lists approximately 510,000 distinct CDR3 sequences; around 50% were seen once. The sample originates from a study of T cells in Graves' hyperthyroidism and ophthalmopathy. Broader study findings: Most expanded thyroid clonotypes above 0.001 also appeared in blood. Ophthalmopathy and stable hyperthyroidism were told apart by a 13 V-J model. The model foresaw ophthalmopathy a median around 6.8 months prior to onset.

This CDR3 is 13 amino acids long. In germline, CDR1 is SGHAT, CDR2 FQNNGV. Trimming left V 1 base short and J 4 bases short, with 7 bases between. Uncontrolled infection, other autoimmune disease, pregnancy or lactation led to exclusion. The J gene is TRBJ1-1, the V gene TRBV11-2, with unresolved D. Sequenced: peripheral blood or thyroid tissue (not recorded which). This receptor was obtained from an adult woman with Graves' disease, either hyperthyroidism or ophthalmopathy (not recorded which). The CDR3 loop is CASSLGAVTEAFF. CDR3 nucleotide sequence: TGTGCCAGCAGCTTAGGGGCGGTCACTGAAGCTTTCTTT.